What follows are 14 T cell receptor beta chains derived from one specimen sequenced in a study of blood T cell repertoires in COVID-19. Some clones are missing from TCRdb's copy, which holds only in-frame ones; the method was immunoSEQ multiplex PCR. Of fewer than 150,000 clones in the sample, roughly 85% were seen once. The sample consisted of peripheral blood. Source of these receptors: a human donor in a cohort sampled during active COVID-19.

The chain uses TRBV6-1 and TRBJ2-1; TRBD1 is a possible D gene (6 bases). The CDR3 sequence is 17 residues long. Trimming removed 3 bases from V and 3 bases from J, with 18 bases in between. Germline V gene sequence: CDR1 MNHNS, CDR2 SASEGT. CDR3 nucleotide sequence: TGTGCCAGCAGTGAGCAGACAGGCTCCCCCCGCTACAATGAGCAGTTCTTC. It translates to CASSEQTGSPRYNEQFF.

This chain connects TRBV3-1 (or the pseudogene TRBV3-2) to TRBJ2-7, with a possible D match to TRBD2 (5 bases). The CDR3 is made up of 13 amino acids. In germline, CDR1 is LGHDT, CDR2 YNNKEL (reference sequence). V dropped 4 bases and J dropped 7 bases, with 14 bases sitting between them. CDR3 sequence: CASSLPREPEQYV. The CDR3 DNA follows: TGTGCCAGCAGCCTACCGAGGGAGCCGGAGCAGTACGTC.

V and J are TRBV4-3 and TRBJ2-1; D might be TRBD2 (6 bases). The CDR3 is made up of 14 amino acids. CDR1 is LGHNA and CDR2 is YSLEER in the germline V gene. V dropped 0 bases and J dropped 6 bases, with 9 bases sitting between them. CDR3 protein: CASSQDVSGNEQFF. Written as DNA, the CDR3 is TGCGCCAGCAGCCAAGACGTTAGCGGCAATGAGCAGTTCTTC.

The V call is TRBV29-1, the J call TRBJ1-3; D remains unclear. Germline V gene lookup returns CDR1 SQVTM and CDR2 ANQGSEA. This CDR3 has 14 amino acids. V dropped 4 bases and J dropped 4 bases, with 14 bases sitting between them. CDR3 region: CSVVYGLGGNTIYF. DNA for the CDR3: TGCAGCGTTGTTTATGGCCTAGGAGGAAACACCATATATTTT.

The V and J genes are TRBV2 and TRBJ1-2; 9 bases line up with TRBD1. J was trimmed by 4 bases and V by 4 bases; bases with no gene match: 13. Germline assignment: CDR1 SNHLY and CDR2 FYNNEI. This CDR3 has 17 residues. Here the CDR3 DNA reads TGTGCCAGCAGTGTCTCGGCTGGGACAGGGTCTATCTATGGCTACACCTTC. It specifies CASSVSAGTGSIYGYTF.

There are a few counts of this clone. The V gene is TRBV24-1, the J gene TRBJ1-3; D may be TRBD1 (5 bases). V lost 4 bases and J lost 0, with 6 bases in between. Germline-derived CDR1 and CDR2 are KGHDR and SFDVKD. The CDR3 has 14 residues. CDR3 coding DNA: TGTGCCACCAGTGACAGGGCCTCTGGAAACACCATATATTTT. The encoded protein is CATSDRASGNTIYF.

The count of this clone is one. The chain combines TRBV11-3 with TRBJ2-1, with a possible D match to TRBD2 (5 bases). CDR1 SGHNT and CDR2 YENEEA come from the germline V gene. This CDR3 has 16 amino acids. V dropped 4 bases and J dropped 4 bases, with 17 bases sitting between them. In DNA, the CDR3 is TGTGCCAGCAGCTCCCCTTGGAGCGGACCATACAATGAGCAGTTCTTC. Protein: CASSSPWSGPYNEQFF.

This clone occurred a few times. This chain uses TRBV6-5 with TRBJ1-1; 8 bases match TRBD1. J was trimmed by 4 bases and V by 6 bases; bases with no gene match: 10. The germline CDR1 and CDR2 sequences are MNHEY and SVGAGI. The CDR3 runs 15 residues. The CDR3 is CASRPSGGDSTEAFF. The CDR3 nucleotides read TGTGCCAGCAGACCCTCAGGGGGCGATTCCACTGAAGCTTTCTTT.

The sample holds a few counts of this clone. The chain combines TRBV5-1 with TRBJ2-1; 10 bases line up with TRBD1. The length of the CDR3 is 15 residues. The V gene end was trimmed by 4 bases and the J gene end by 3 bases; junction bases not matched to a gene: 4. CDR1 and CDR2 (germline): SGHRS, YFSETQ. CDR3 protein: CASSNRDRGYNEQFF. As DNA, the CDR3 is TGCGCCAGCAGCAACCGGGACAGGGGCTACAATGAGCAGTTCTTC. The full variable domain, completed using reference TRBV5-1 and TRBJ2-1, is KAGVTQTPRYLIKTRGQQVTLSCSPISGHRSVSWYQQTPGQGLQFLFEYFSETQRNKGNFPGRFSGRQFSNSRSEMNVSTLELGDSALYLCASSNRDRGYNEQFFGPGTRLTVL.

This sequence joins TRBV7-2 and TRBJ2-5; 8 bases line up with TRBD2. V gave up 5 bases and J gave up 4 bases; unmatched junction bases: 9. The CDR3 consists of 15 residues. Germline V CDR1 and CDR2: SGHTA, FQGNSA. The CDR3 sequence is CASSTGGARGETQYF. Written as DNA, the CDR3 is TGTGCCAGCAGCACGGGGGGGGCCCGGGGAGAGACCCAGTACTTC.

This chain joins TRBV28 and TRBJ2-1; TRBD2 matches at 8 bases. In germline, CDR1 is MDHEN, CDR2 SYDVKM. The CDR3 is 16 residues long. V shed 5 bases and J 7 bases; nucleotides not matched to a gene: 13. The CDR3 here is CASSPGLAQSINEQFF. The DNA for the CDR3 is TGTGCCAGCAGTCCAGGACTAGCTCAATCAATTAATGAGCAGTTCTTC.

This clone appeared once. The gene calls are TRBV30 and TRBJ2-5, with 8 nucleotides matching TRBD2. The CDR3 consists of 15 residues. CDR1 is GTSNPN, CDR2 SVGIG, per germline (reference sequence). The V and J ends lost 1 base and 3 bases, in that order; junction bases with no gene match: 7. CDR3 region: CAWSGAGTSKETQYF. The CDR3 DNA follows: TGTGCCTGGAGTGGGGCTGGGACTAGTAAAGAGACCCAGTACTTC.

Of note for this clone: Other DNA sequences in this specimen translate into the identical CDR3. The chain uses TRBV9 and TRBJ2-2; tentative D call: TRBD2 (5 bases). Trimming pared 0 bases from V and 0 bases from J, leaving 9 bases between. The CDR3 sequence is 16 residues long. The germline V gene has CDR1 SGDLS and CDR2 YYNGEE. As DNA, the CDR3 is TGTGCCAGCAGCGTAGTGGCGGGCGCGAACACCGGGGAGCTGTTTTTT. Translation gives CASSVVAGANTGELFF.

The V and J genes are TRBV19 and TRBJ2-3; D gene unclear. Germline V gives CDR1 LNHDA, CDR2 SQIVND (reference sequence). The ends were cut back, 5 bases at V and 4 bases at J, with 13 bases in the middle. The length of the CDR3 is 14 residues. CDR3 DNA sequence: TGTGCCAGTAGTCTCCAACACAGAGCAGATACGCAGTATTTT. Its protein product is CASSLQHRADTQYF.